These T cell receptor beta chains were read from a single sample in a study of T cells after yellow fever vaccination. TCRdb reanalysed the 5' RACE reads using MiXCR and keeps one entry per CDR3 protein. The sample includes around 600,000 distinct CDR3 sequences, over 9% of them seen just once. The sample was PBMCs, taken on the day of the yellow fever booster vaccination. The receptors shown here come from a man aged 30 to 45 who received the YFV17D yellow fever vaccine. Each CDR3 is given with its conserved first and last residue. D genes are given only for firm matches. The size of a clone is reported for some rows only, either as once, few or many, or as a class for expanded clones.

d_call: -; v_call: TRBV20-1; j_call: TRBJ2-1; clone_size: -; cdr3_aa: CSASFRRGKGQFF; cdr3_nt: TGCAGTGCTAGTTTCCGCAGGGGAAAAGGGCAGTTCTTC
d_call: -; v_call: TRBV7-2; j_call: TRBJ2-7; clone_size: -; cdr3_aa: CASSLVTDGEQYF; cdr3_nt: TGTGCCAGCAGCTTAGTTACGGATGGGGAGCAGTACTTC
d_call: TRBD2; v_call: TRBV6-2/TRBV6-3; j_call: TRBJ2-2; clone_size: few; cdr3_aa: CASSYAGVRELFF; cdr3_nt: TGTGCCAGCAGTTACGCGGGAGTCCGGGAGCTGTTTTTT
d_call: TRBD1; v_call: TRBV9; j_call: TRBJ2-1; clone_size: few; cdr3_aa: CASSVADRWDEQFF; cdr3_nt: TGTGCCAGCAGCGTAGCGGACAGGTGGGATGAGCAGTTCTTC
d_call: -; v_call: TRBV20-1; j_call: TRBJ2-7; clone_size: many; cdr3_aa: CSARDLGRALGEQYF; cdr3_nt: TGCAGTGCTAGAGATTTGGGCAGGGCTCTCGGGGAGCAGTACTTC
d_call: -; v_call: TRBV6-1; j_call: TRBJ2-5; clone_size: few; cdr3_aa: CASSPTIVRETQYF; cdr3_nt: TGTGCCAGCAGTCCGACGATTGTTCGGGAGACCCAGTACTTC
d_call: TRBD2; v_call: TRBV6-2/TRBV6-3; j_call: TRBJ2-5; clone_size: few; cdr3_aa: CASSRQRERTQETQYF; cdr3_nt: TGTGCCAGCAGTCGCCAGCGGGAGAGAACCCAAGAGACCCAGTACTTC
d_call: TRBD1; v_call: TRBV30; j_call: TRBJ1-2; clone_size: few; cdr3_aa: CACRDDRGYGYTF; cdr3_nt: TGTGCCTGTCGTGACGACAGGGGGTACGGCTACACCTTC
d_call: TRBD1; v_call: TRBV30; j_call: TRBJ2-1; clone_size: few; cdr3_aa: CAWSVGTGAYNEQFF; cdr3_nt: TGTGCCTGGAGTGTTGGGACAGGGGCCTACAATGAGCAGTTCTTC
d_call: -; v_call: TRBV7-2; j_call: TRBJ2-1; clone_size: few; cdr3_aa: CASSLLDLGEQFF; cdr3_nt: TGTGCCAGCAGCCTATTAGACTTGGGAGAGCAGTTCTTC
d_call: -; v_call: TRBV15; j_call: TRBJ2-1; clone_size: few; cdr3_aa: CATSRGEREQFF; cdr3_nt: TGTGCCACCAGCAGGGGTGAGCGGGAGCAGTTCTTC